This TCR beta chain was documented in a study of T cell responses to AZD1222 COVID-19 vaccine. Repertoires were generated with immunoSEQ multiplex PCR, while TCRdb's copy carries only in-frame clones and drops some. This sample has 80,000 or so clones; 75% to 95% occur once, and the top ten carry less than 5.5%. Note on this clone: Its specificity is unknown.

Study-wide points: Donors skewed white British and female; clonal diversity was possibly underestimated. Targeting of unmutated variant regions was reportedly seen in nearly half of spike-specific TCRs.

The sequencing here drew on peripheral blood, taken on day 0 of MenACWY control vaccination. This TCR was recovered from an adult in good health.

CDR3 in amino acids: CASRATALGTGELFF. CDR3 DNA sequence: TGTGCCAGCAGAGCAACAGCCTTGGGGACCGGGGAGCTGTTTTTT. This chain joins TRBV6-5 and TRBJ2-2; the D is unclear. Trimming pared 6 bases from V and 5 bases from J, leaving 16 bases between. The germline V gene encodes CDR1 MNHEY and CDR2 SVGAGI. The CDR3 runs to 15 residues.